The rows below give T cell receptor beta chains drawn from one sample of a study of T cells after yellow fever vaccination. MiXCR, applied by TCRdb to the 5' RACE reads, yields one record per CDR3 protein. The data contain about 45,000 distinct CDR3 sequences, 5% to 8% of them seen just once; the ten biggest clones take up roughly 10%. Specimen: PBMCs, either bulk or a sorted T-cell subset (CD4+, CD8+, memory, or dextramer-sorted; not recorded which), collected 45 days after the yellow fever booster vaccination. These receptors all stem from a man aged 25-45 years who received the YFV17D yellow fever vaccine. The CDR3 runs from the conserved cysteine through the conserved F or W. D genes are given only for firm matches. Rows may omit the clone size; those that give it use once, few, many or a size class.

-	TRBJ2-3	many	TRBV18	CASSPVAADTQYF	TGTGCCAGCTCACCCGTAGCGGCAGATACGCAGTATTTT
-	TRBJ1-1	many	TRBV12-3/TRBV12-4	CASSLEITEAFF	TGTGCCAGCAGTTTAGAGATTACTGAAGCTTTCTTT
-	TRBJ1-1	-	TRBV10-3	CAISGPDLSSVRTTEAFF	TGTGCCATCAGTGGTCCGGACCTGAGTTCAGTTCGGACCACTGAAGCTTTCTTT
TRBD2	TRBJ2-1	many	TRBV5-1	CASSLVGLAGVDEQFF	TGCGCCAGCAGCTTGGTGGGACTAGCGGGGGTTGATGAGCAGTTCTTC
-	TRBJ2-7	many	TRBV15	CATSRVGMGPYEQYF	TGTGCCACCAGCAGAGTCGGGATGGGGCCCTACGAGCAGTACTTC
TRBD1	TRBJ1-6	many	TRBV20-1	CSARTGQGAHSPLHF	TGCAGTGCTAGGACGGGACAGGGGGCTCATTCACCCCTCCACTTT
-	TRBJ2-3	many	TRBV11-3	CASSLGDTQYF	TGTGCCAGCAGCTTAGGCGATACGCAGTATTTT
TRBD1	TRBJ2-2	many	TRBV6-2/TRBV6-3	CASSSGQGVLVTGELFF	TGTGCCAGCAGTTCGGGACAGGGGGTATTAGTCACCGGGGAGCTGTTTTTT
-	TRBJ2-3	few	TRBV27	CASSLLSPIADTQYF	TGTGCCAGCAGTTTATTAAGCCCGATCGCAGATACGCAGTATTTT
TRBD2	TRBJ2-7	many	TRBV5-1	CASSSAGDPYEQYF	TGCGCCAGCAGCTCAGCGGGAGATCCCTACGAGCAGTACTTC
TRBD1	TRBJ1-6	few	TRBV3-1	CASSLGQGVGSPLHF	TGTGCCAGCAGCCTGGGACAGGGAGTCGGATCACCCCTCCACTTT
-	TRBJ2-3	many	TRBV7-2	CASSLHRFQDTQYF	TGTGCCAGCAGCCTCCACAGGTTCCAAGATACGCAGTATTTT
TRBD1	TRBJ2-5	-	TRBV20-1	CSVIRLTGPQETQYF	TGCAGTGTGATACGCTTGACAGGGCCCCAGGAGACCCAGTACTTC
-	TRBJ2-2	many	TRBV10-2	CASTQDGRELFF	TGCGCCAGCACCCAAGACGGGAGGGAGCTGTTTTTT
-	TRBJ1-6	few	TRBV28	CASKGPNSPLHF	TGTGCCAGCAAAGGCCCCAATTCACCCCTCCACTTT
-	TRBJ2-7	-	TRBV5-1	CASSWLGYEQYF	TGCGCCAGCAGCTGGTTAGGTTACGAGCAGTACTTC
-	TRBJ2-7	many	TRBV28	CASSLRVEQYF	TGTGCCAGCAGCTTGAGAGTGGAGCAGTACTTC
-	TRBJ2-2	-	TRBV28	CASSQTDYTGELFF	TGTGCCAGCAGTCAAACAGACTACACCGGGGAGCTGTTTTTT
TRBD1	TRBJ2-7	-	TRBV18	CASSPLGGTGSYEQYF	TGTGCCAGCTCCCCTCTCGGCGGGACAGGATCCTACGAGCAGTACTTC
TRBD2	TRBJ2-7	many	TRBV20-1	CSATQAGPSYEQYF	TGCAGTGCTACCCAAGCGGGACCCTCCTACGAGCAGTACTTC
-	TRBJ2-3	few	TRBV5-1	CASSLEGITDTQYF	TGCGCCAGCAGCTTGGAGGGGATCACAGATACGCAGTATTTT
-	TRBJ1-1	-	TRBV3-1	CASTKGTEAFF	TGTGCCAGCACCAAAGGCACTGAAGCTTTCTTT
TRBD2	TRBJ2-5	many	TRBV9	CASSDGTIPLETQYF	TGTGCCAGCAGCGACGGGACTATTCCCCTCGAGACCCAGTACTTC
-	TRBJ2-7	many	TRBV30	CAWRDLGQSLNEQYF	TGTGCCTGGCGAGACCTCGGACAGTCCCTCAACGAGCAGTACTTC
-	TRBJ2-5	many	TRBV20-1	CSARTTSRETQYF	TGCAGTGCTAGAACCACTAGCCGGGAGACCCAGTACTTC
-	TRBJ2-5	many	TRBV2	CASSEVVGKETQYF	TGTGCCAGCAGTGAAGTCGTGGGGAAAGAGACCCAGTACTTC
TRBD2	TRBJ2-7	many	TRBV7-2	CASSPSSGIRAYEQYF	TGTGCCAGCAGCCCCTCTAGCGGGATTCGCGCCTACGAGCAGTACTTC
-	TRBJ2-5	many	TRBV10-3	CAIRRTEETQYF	TGTGCCATCAGGAGGACTGAAGAGACCCAGTACTTC
-	TRBJ2-2	few	TRBV29-1	CSARDKLANTGELFF	TGCAGCGCCCGGGACAAACTCGCGAACACCGGGGAGCTGTTTTTT
TRBD2	TRBJ2-1	few	TRBV20-1	CSAGSGSSYNEQFF	TGCAGTGCAGGTAGCGGGAGCTCCTACAATGAGCAGTTCTTC
TRBD2	TRBJ2-1	many	TRBV7-2	CASSLSRLAGVDNEQFF	TGTGCCAGCAGCTTATCCCGACTAGCGGGAGTAGACAATGAGCAGTTCTTC